The 11 T cell receptor beta chains below come from one sample, sequenced in a study of T cells in Graves' hyperthyroidism and ophthalmopathy (dated 2019 in TCRdb). The protocol used for the library was multiplex PCR. Sequencing used an Illumina HiSeq 2000. The TCR beta CDR3 regions were amplified from the RNA transcripts. The TCR CDR3 was subjected to a first round of RT-PCR using the HTBI primer set and the Qiagen OneStep RT-PCR kit. TCRdb passed the public sequencing reads through fastp at Q25 and MiXCR, retaining productive beta sequences. Entries that share a CDR3 protein sequence are merged under the most common genes and DNA. The sample yields roughly 420,000 distinct CDR3 sequences; 15% to 19% were counted once. The biggest ten clones account for approximately 7.5% of the sample. The source material was blood. The receptors derive from a woman aged 18-29 years with Graves' hyperthyroidism.

In its sample, this clonotype was seen many times. The rearrangement links TRBV27 to TRBJ1-2; 10 nucleotides align to TRBD1. V trimming: 6 bases; J trimming: 5 bases; junction bases outside the gene matches: 3. Germline CDR1 reads MNHEY; CDR2 reads SMNVEV (reference sequence). The CDR3 runs to 13 residues. Written as DNA, the CDR3 is TGTGCCAGCAGGCCGGACAGGGGGTATGGCTACACCTTC. This sequence encodes CASRPDRGYGYTF.

This clonotype was counted many times. The chain links TRBV7-9 to TRBJ1-4; D is possibly TRBD1 (6 bases). The CDR3 has 15 residues. The V and J ends lost 5 bases and 0 bases respectively, with 10 bases between them. The germline V gene has CDR1 SEHNR and CDR2 FQNEAQ (reference sequence). The CDR3 nucleotides read TGTGCCAGCAGCCCCGGACAGACAACTAATGAAAAACTGTTTTTT. Its translation is CASSPGQTTNEKLFF.

A word on this clonotype: With a much larger clone just one base away, this may be a read error. The V gene is TRBV30, the J gene TRBJ1-2, with D perhaps TRBD1 (6 bases). Germline V gene lookup returns CDR1 GTSNPN and CDR2 SVGIG (reference sequence). The CDR3 spans 14 residues. The CDR3 region is CAFRPAGANYAYTF. The CDR3 coding sequence is TGTGCTTTCCGACCTGCAGGGGCTAACTATGCCTACACCTTC. Full variable domain (outside the CDR3, taken from reference TRBV30 and TRBJ1-2): SQTIHQWPATLVQPVGSPLSLECTVEGTSNPNLYWYRQAAGRGLQLLFYSVGIGQISSEVPQNLSASRPQDRQFILSSKKLLLSDSGFYLCAFRPAGANYAYTFGSGTRLTVV.

V is TRBV9 and J is TRBJ2-6; D may be TRBD2 (5 bases). The V gene lost 0 bases and the J gene lost 1 base, with 8 bases spanning the gap. The CDR3 spans 16 residues. Germline V gives CDR1 SGDLS, CDR2 YYNGEE. The CDR3 DNA reads TGTGCCAGCAGCGTAGCTCGGGGATCTGGGGCCAACGTCCTGACTTTC. Translated: CASSVARGSGANVLTF.

The V and J genes are TRBV14 and TRBJ1-2; D ambiguous. This CDR3 is 13 amino acids long. The germline V gene has CDR1 SGHDN and CDR2 FVKESK. Trimming pared 0 bases from V and 4 bases from J, leaving 6 bases between. The CDR3 DNA is TGTGCCAGCAGCCAAGATAAGTCCTATGGCTACACCTTC. Protein: CASSQDKSYGYTF.

The rearrangement joins TRBV9 to TRBJ2-1, with 7 bases that match TRBD2. Germline V CDR1 and CDR2: SGDLS, YYNGEE. The CDR3 contains 17 residues. V was pared by 0 bases and J by 2 bases, with 8 bases of the junction left unmatched. CDR3 nucleotide sequence: TGTGCCAGCAGCGTAGTGGCGAGCGGGGCAGCCTACAATGAGCAGTTCTTC. This translates into CASSVVASGAAYNEQFF.

This clonotype came up many times. V gene TRBV15 combines with J gene TRBJ2-7; 9 bases are shared with TRBD2. The germline V gene encodes CDR1 LNHNV and CDR2 YYDKDF (reference sequence). The CDR3 is made up of 13 amino acids. The junction had 3 bases not matched to a gene; V was cut back by 5 bases and J by 4 bases. The CDR3 DNA follows: TGTGCCACCAGCTATAGCGGGAGTTACGAGCAGTACTTC. This codes for CATSYSGSYEQYF.

The V gene is TRBV29-1, the J gene TRBJ1-2, with 9 nucleotides matching TRBD1. CDR1 SQVTM and CDR2 ANQGSEA come from the germline V gene. The CDR3 covers 17 residues. Trimming cost V 7 bases and J 5 bases; bases outside gene matches: 20. CDR3 coding DNA: TGCAGCGCACCTCAGATACAGGGGGCCCGCAAGCGGTATGGCTACACCTTC. It is translated as CSAPQIQGARKRYGYTF.

Ten or more counts support this clonotype. The chain carries TRBV30 and TRBJ1-1, with a possible D match to TRBD1 (6 bases). The germline V and J ends were trimmed by 0 bases and 4 bases, with 15 bases remaining between them. This CDR3 has 15 residues. The germline V gene encodes CDR1 GTSNPN and CDR2 SVGIG (reference sequence). The CDR3 DNA sequence: TGTGCCTGGAGTGTACGGGGGGGGCAGGTCACTGAAGCTTTCTTT. Translation: CAWSVRGGQVTEAFF.

This clonotype was observed many times. This chain connects TRBV24-1 to TRBJ2-7; 9 positions match TRBD1. The CDR3 consists of 15 residues. The germline V gene has CDR1 KGHDR and CDR2 SFDVKD. The trim removed 10 bases at V and 5 bases at J, leaving 14 bases unmatched. In DNA form, the CDR3 reads TGTGCCACTCCCGGGGGACAGGGAACCCCCCACGAGCAGTACTTC. Its translation: CATPGGQGTPHEQYF.

This clonotype was recorded at least ten times. The rearrangement joins TRBV20-1 to TRBJ2-1; maybe TRBD2 (5 bases). Germline V gene lookup returns CDR1 DFQATT and CDR2 SNEGSKA (reference sequence). The CDR3 is 15 residues long. V dropped 0 bases and J dropped 4 bases, with 13 bases sitting between them. As DNA, the CDR3 is TGCAGTGCTAGAGACCTTTATCGAGGGTACAATGAGCAGTTCTTC. This translates into CSARDLYRGYNEQFF.